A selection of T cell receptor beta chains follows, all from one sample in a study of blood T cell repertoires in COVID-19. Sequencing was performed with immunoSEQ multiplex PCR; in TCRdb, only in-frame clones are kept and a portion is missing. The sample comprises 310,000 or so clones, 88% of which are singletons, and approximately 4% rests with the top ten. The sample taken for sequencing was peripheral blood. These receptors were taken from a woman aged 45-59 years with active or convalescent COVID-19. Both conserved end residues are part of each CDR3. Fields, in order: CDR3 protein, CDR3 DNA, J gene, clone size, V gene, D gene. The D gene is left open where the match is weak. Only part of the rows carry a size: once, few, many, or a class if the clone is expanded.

CASSQDSTGTYNQPQHF,TGTGCCAGCAGCCAAGATTCGACTGGGACATACAATCAGCCCCAGCATTTT,TRBJ1-5,NA,TRBV4-2,NA
CASSLIPRQGPFF,TGTGCCAGCAGCTTAATTCCCCGACAGGGACCGTTCTTC,TRBJ2-1,NA,TRBV7-3,TRBD1
CASSQTGLGNTEAFF,TGTGCCAGCAGCCAAACGGGACTCGGGAACACTGAAGCTTTCTTT,TRBJ1-1,NA,TRBV3-1/TRBV3-2,NA
CASSFAYRGRMNSPLHF,TGTGCCAGCAGTTTTGCTTACCGGGGGAGGATGAATTCACCCCTCCACTTT,TRBJ1-6,NA,TRBV27,NA
CASSLKTSGATDTQYF,TGTGCCAGCAGCCTAAAGACTAGCGGGGCCACAGATACGCAGTATTTT,TRBJ2-3,NA,TRBV5-4,TRBD2
CASSSPGGLSYEQYF,TGTGCCAGCAGCTCCCCCGGGGGGCTCTCCTACGAGCAGTACTTC,TRBJ2-7,once,TRBV7-9,NA
CASRPTGRETQYF,TGTGCCAGCAGGCCGACAGGGAGGGAGACCCAGTACTTC,TRBJ2-5,NA,TRBV27,NA
CASSSTGGSAQGYTF,TGCGCCAGCAGCTCGACAGGGGGCTCAGCGCAAGGCTACACCTTC,TRBJ1-2,NA,TRBV5-1,TRBD1
CASSQGTGDGMGYTF,TGCGCCAGCAGCCAGGGGACAGGGGATGGCATGGGCTACACCTTC,TRBJ1-2,once,TRBV4-1,TRBD1
CASWRGRDTEAFF,TGTGCCAGCTGGCGGGGCAGGGACACTGAAGCTTTCTTT,TRBJ1-1,NA,TRBV2,NA
CASSPNQGNSGNTIYF,TGTGCCAGCTCACCCAACCAGGGTAACTCTGGAAACACCATATATTTT,TRBJ1-3,NA,TRBV18,NA
CASSGTQGNYGYTF,TGTGCCAGCAGTGGAACACAGGGGAACTATGGCTACACCTTC,TRBJ1-2,NA,TRBV25-1,TRBD1